A selection of T cell receptor beta chains follows, all from one sample in a study of blood T cell repertoires in COVID-19. Sequencing used immunoSEQ multiplex PCR; TCRdb keeps in-frame clones, though not all of them. The table records some 250,000 clones, roughly nine tenths of them present only once. Sample: peripheral blood. The receptors shown here come from a woman aged 30 to 39 with COVID-19, enrolled during active disease. CDR3s leave out the opening cysteine and the closing phenylalanine or tryptophan. Fields, in order: CDR3 protein, clone size, J gene, V gene. Expanded clones are given a class, and other clones once, few, many or no size at all.

ASSSGVNTGELF | - | TRBJ2-2 | TRBV5-4
ASSGTANSPLH | - | TRBJ1-6 | TRBV28
SASLSGVNEQY | once | TRBJ2-7 | TRBV20-1
ASSLQGTYEQY | - | TRBJ2-7 | TRBV28
ATSPGRIGNQPQH | - | TRBJ1-5 | TRBV15
ASSLLGQGNSPLH | - | TRBJ1-6 | TRBV27
ASHPVPGGDTEAF | once | TRBJ1-1 | TRBV6-5
AWDRENTEAF | once | TRBJ1-1 | TRBV30
ASSITNRVEKLF | - | TRBJ1-4 | TRBV7-9
ASRPGQGAYEQY | - | TRBJ2-7 | TRBV2
ASNPDRGVF | - | TRBJ2-7 | TRBV27
SVRDRANSPLH | - | TRBJ1-6 | TRBV29-1
ASSPAGSVNQPQH | - | TRBJ1-5 | TRBV18
ASREVNTEAF | few | TRBJ1-1 | TRBV19
ASSPEAGLTYNEQF | - | TRBJ2-1 | TRBV14
ASSLAGDRGIGYT | - | TRBJ1-2 | TRBV7-9
ASTRQFPTDEQF | - | TRBJ2-1 | TRBV7-7
ASSPRGAGTYEQY | - | TRBJ2-7 | TRBV28
ASSFGQGRRNSPLH | - | TRBJ1-6 | TRBV5-6
ASGLVLGQGVDTQY | - | TRBJ2-3 | TRBV12-5
ASRLIGGGYGYT | - | TRBJ1-2 | TRBV27
ASTPWGGAGYT | - | TRBJ1-2 | TRBV6-5
ASSLRQGDGYT | - | TRBJ1-2 | TRBV6-5
AISQGPTEAF | - | TRBJ1-1 | TRBV10-3
ASSQSYNEQF | - | TRBJ2-1 | TRBV4-1
ASSGQGGVSPLH | - | TRBJ1-6 | TRBV15
ASSPREGANSPLH | - | TRBJ1-6 | TRBV18
AAGKIRGGYT | - | TRBJ1-2 | TRBV27
ASSQEGTAYGYT | - | TRBJ1-2 | TRBV3-1/TRBV3-2
ASSLSAQETQY | - | TRBJ2-5 | TRBV4-1
ATLLGNEQF | - | TRBJ2-1 | TRBV10-3